This T cell receptor (beta chain) is drawn from a study of CD8 T cells in Susac syndrome. Reverse transcription used about 0.45 to 1 ug RNA and random hexamers. immunoSEQ multiplex PCR amplified TCR beta CDR3 across 54 Vbeta, 13 Jbeta. TCRdb re-called the immunoSEQ multiplex PCR reads with MiXCR, one entry per CDR3 protein. Among 130,000 to 150,000 distinct CDR3 sequences listed, over 85% were seen once. TEMRA cells were FACS-enriched, with CD8+ and CD4+ T cells isolated negatively. CDR3 length: 16 amino acids. Trimming removed 5 bases from V and 5 bases from J; junction bases left unmatched: 12. Germline V CDR1 and CDR2: SEHNR, FQNEAQ (reference sequence).

The receptor was isolated from a human donor in good health. The V call is TRBV7-9, the J call TRBJ2-5; 9 positions agree with TRBD1. The specimen was CD8+ T cells from PBMCs. The CDR3 protein is CASSLPPGQGVETQYF. For the CDR3, the DNA is TGTGCCAGCAGCCTTCCCCCGGGACAGGGAGTGGAGACCCAGTACTTC.